These 24 T cell receptor beta chains were all obtained from the same sample, sequenced in a study of CXCR3-negative and CXCR3-positive naive CD8 T cells (dated by TCRdb to the late 2010s). TCRdb names NextSeq 550 as the instrument used. The Human TCR Profiling Kit (MiLaboratory) was used to make UMI-labeled 5' RACE TRB cDNA libraries. TCRdb reprocessed the reads and provides one entry for every CDR3 protein sequence; no DNA is given. The table for this sample shows 45,000 to 55,000 distinct CDR3 sequences. 14% to 15% of the sample is taken by the ten largest. The specimen was memory CD8+ T cells from blood. Interpreted using the paper, the cell subset or site label stands for: conventional CD8+ memory T cells (TMEM), sorted as controls. These receptors originate from a human donor in good health. Some clones in this sample may be carry-over from other donors' samples.

The CDR3 here is CASSPLAGDSDTQYF. The chain carries TRBV28 and TRBJ2-3; TCRdb reports TRBD2, a call that lacks DNA to check it against. Germline CDR1 reads MDHEN; CDR2 reads SYDVKM. This CDR3 region has 15 residues.

The chain employs TRBV3-1 and TRBJ2-3; TCRdb lists TRBD1, though no DNA is available to test this call. Germline lookup yields CDR1 LGHDT and CDR2 YNNKEL (reference sequence). This CDR3 spans 19 amino acids. The CDR3 spells CASSYYPSRTISSTDTQYF.

The rearrangement uses TRBV6-5 and TRBJ1-6. The CDR3 runs to 14 residues. Germline V lookup: CDR1 MNHEY, CDR2 SVGAGI. The CDR3 spells CASSYRTENSPLHF.

The V call is TRBV9, the J call TRBJ2-2. The CDR3 runs to 15 residues. Germline V lookup: CDR1 SGDLS, CDR2 YYNGEE. CDR3 amino acids: CASSVDPNYTGELFF.

The CDR3 region is CASSLRGQESTDTQYF. This rearrangement joins TRBV7-9 to TRBJ2-3; TCRdb lists TRBD1, though no DNA is available to test this call. The CDR3 runs 16 residues. Germline CDR1 SEHNR, CDR2 FQNEAQ (reference sequence).

This CDR3 is CASSPGPGEQFF. The chain recombines TRBV12-3 or TRBV12-4 with TRBJ2-1; TCRdb outputs TRBD2, but without DNA this stays unchecked. The CDR3 is made up of 12 amino acids.

V and J are TRBV21-1 and TRBJ2-7; TCRdb's assignment of TRBD1 cannot be checked, as there is no DNA. TRBV21-1 has pseudogene status. This CDR3 region has 15 residues. This CDR3 reads CASSDPTGPPYEQYF.

The V gene is TRBV28, the J gene TRBJ2-3; TCRdb's D call of TRBD2 is untestable without DNA. Looked up from germline, CDR1 is MDHEN and CDR2 is SYDVKM. The CDR3 totals 15 residues. CDR3 residues: CASSLGSGRPDTQYF. Variable domain in full (rest from reference TRBV28 and TRBJ2-3): DVKVTQSSRYLVKRTGEKVFLECVQDMDHENMFWYRQDPGLGLRLIYFSYDVKMKEKGDIPEGYSVSREKKERFSLILESASTNQTSMYLCASSLGSGRPDTQYFGPGTRLTVL.

The gene calls are TRBV29-1 and TRBJ2-1; absent DNA, TCRdb's TRBD2 call cannot be checked. Germline assignment: CDR1 SQVTM and CDR2 ANQGSEA. This CDR3 has 15 residues. The CDR3 loop is CSVVTSGRVFNEQFF.

This rearrangement joins TRBV7-2 to TRBJ2-7; the TRBD1 assignment by TCRdb is unverifiable without DNA. This CDR3 spans 19 amino acids. CDR1 and CDR2 (germline): SGHTA, FQGNSA. CDR3 in amino acids: CASSLDGTGTGLASYEQYF.

V gene TRBV28 combines with J gene TRBJ1-6; TCRdb calls TRBD1, which cannot be checked without DNA. CDR1 is MDHEN and CDR2 is SYDVKM in the germline V gene. This CDR3 is 14 amino acids long. The CDR3 sequence: CASSQDSYNSPLHF.

CDR3 region: CSVEDRGGPEMNTEAFF. The V call is TRBV29-1, the J call TRBJ1-1; no DNA is available, so the TRBD1 call from TCRdb remains unchecked. This CDR3 is 17 amino acids long. Germline V gene lookup returns CDR1 SQVTM and CDR2 ANQGSEA.

The CDR3 protein is CASSSGTSDSNTGELFF. This chain links TRBV9 with TRBJ2-2; TCRdb gives TRBD2 as the D gene, but with no DNA this cannot be confirmed. The CDR3 is 17 residues long. From germline, CDR1 is SGDLS and CDR2 YYNGEE.

This sequence joins TRBV28 and TRBJ2-3. The germline V gene has CDR1 MDHEN and CDR2 SYDVKM. The CDR3 contains 12 residues. The CDR3 sequence: CASSLTTDTQYF.

The genes are TRBV29-1 and TRBJ1-1; no DNA is available, so the TRBD1 call from TCRdb remains unchecked. The CDR3 consists of 12 residues. CDR1 SQVTM and CDR2 ANQGSEA come from the germline V gene. CDR3 amino acids: CSAGILNTEAFF.

CDR3 in amino acids: CASGQTAQETQYF. The chain combines TRBV23-1 with TRBJ2-5. TRBV23-1 is flagged as an ORF with uncertain function. The CDR3 spans 13 residues.

This chain connects TRBV20-1 to TRBJ2-5; as DNA is missing, the TRBD1 call by TCRdb cannot be tested. The CDR3 has 14 amino acids. Germline CDR1 and CDR2: DFQATT and SNEGSKA (reference sequence). CDR3 amino acids: CSARDPPGRKTQYF.

V gene TRBV29-1 combines with J gene TRBJ2-3; TCRdb picks TRBD1, but there is no DNA to check that call. Germline CDR1 is SQVTM and CDR2 is ANQGSEA. The CDR3 loop spans 18 amino acids. This chain's CDR3 is CSLLGGVGPGPATDTQYF.

V usage is TRBV28 and J usage is TRBJ1-4. Germline V lookup: CDR1 MDHEN, CDR2 SYDVKM. CDR3 length: 14 amino acids. This CDR3 reads CASSSWTAFEKLFF.

The chain links TRBV4-1 to TRBJ2-6. Germline assignment: CDR1 MGHRA and CDR2 YSYEKL. CDR3 size: 17 residues. The CDR3 reads CASSQDSSASGANVLTF.

This chain links TRBV30 with TRBJ1-1; TCRdb calls TRBD1, which cannot be checked without DNA. The CDR3 spans 13 residues. Germline V gene lookup returns CDR1 GTSNPN and CDR2 SVGIG (reference sequence). Here the CDR3 reads CAWSQDGTTEAFF.

The chain employs TRBV15 and TRBJ2-1; lacking DNA, the TRBD1 call made by TCRdb goes unchecked. This CDR3 is 18 amino acids long. In germline, CDR1 is LNHNV, CDR2 YYDKDF (reference sequence). The CDR3 here is CATSSPWGVDFSYNEQFF.

The chain employs TRBV5-6 and TRBJ2-7; TCRdb lists TRBD1, though no DNA is available to test this call. The length of the CDR3 is 16 residues. From germline, CDR1 is SGHDT and CDR2 YYEEEE. This CDR3 reads CASSLGRDRITYEQYF. The full variable domain, with the rest looked up from reference TRBV5-6 and TRBJ2-7, is DAGVTQSPTHLIKTRGQQVTLRCSPKSGHDTVSWYQQALGQGPQFIFQYYEEEERQRGNFPDRFSGHQFPNYSSELNVNALLLGDSALYLCASSLGRDRITYEQYFGPGTRLTVT.

The chain recombines TRBV5-1 with TRBJ1-1; the TRBD1 assignment by TCRdb is unverifiable without DNA. This CDR3 has 15 residues. Per germline, CDR1 SGHRS and CDR2 YFSETQ. CDR3 loop: CASSVGQGANTEAFF.